These 27 T cell receptor beta chains were sequenced from one sample in a study of T cells after yellow fever vaccination. TCRdb itself ran the 5' RACE reads through MiXCR, one entry per CDR3 protein. Of hundreds of thousands of distinct CDR3 sequences listed, roughly an eighth are singletons. The material sequenced was CD4+ T cells sorted from PBMCs, taken 15 days after the yellow fever booster vaccination. The receptors here all came from a man younger than 30 who received the YFV17D yellow fever vaccine.

The chain couples TRBV7-2 to TRBJ2-7; the match to TRBD1 covers 10 bases. J gave up 3 bases and V 3 bases, and 5 bases lay outside the gene matches. The germline V gene encodes CDR1 SGHTA and CDR2 FQGNSA. The length of the CDR3 is 15 residues. CDR3 sequence reads: CASSFRQGAFYEQYF. The CDR3 DNA sequence: TGTGCCAGCAGCTTCAGACAGGGGGCATTCTACGAGCAGTACTTC.

V is TRBV7-3 and J is TRBJ2-3, with 10 bases aligning to TRBD2. V shed 5 bases and J 6 bases; nucleotides not matched to a gene: 2. Germline V gene lookup returns CDR1 SGHTA and CDR2 FQGTGA. The CDR3 contains 13 residues. CDR3 residues: CASSILAGDTQYF. The CDR3 DNA sequence: TGTGCCAGCAGCATACTAGCGGGGGATACGCAGTATTTT.

This chain connects TRBV6-5 to TRBJ1-6; D is perhaps TRBD1 (5 bases). The length of the CDR3 is 15 residues. Per the germline V gene, CDR1 is MNHEY and CDR2 is SVGAGI. Trimming left V 2 bases short and J 5 bases short, with 10 bases between. CDR3 bases: TGTGCCAGCAGTTACGTGGGGGGGGATAATTCACCCCTCCACTTT. This codes for CASSYVGGDNSPLHF.

The chain has TRBV5-6 and TRBJ2-4, with D tentatively TRBD2 (6 bases). This CDR3 spans 18 amino acids. V was clipped by 3 bases and J by 0 bases, with 19 bases between them. Per germline, CDR1 SGHDT and CDR2 YYEEEE. The CDR3 sequence is CASSSPGRWGSAKNIQYF. The CDR3 region has the DNA TGTGCCAGCAGCTCCCCAGGGAGGTGGGGATCAGCCAAAAACATTCAGTACTTC.

This chain joins TRBV6-5 and TRBJ2-3; possibly TRBD1 for D (6 bases). The ends were cut back, 0 bases at V and 6 bases at J, with 13 bases in the middle. CDR3 length: 15 amino acids. CDR1 MNHEY and CDR2 SVGAGI come from the germline V gene. CDR3 bases: TGTGCCAGCAGTTACTCGAGGCCGAGGGGGGATACGCAGTATTTT. Its protein product is CASSYSRPRGDTQYF.

This clonotype was counted at least ten times. The chain joins TRBV5-1 to TRBJ2-1; TRBD2 agrees at 7 bases. Unmatched junction bases numbered 9, after V lost 0 bases and J lost 9 bases. The CDR3 length is 15 residues. Germline V gene lookup returns CDR1 SGHRS and CDR2 YFSETQ. DNA of the CDR3: TGCGCCAGCAGCTTGGTCCCGGGACTAAGGAGTGAGCAGTTCTTC. It encodes CASSLVPGLRSEQFF.

This clonotype was picked up a small number of times. The chain couples TRBV5-1 to TRBJ1-1, with D possibly matching TRBD1 (5 bases). This CDR3 is built from 16 residues. Looked up from germline, CDR1 is SGHRS and CDR2 is YFSETQ. Trimming removed 5 bases at V and 0 bases at J, with 17 bases between. The CDR3 nucleotides are TGCGCCAGCAGGTTCTCTACGGGGACCATGAACACTGAAGCTTTCTTT. This sequence encodes CASRFSTGTMNTEAFF.

This clonotype was counted a few times. V and J are TRBV10-3 and TRBJ1-3; D gene unclear. This CDR3 spans 13 amino acids. In germline, CDR1 is ENHRY, CDR2 SYGVKD. V shed 11 bases and J shed 2 bases, with 13 bases lying between them. The CDR3 DNA follows: TGTGCCTCCGAGGACGGTACTGGAAACACCATATATTTT. It translates to CASEDGTGNTIYF.

This clonotype showed up many times. The chain recombines TRBV4-2 with TRBJ2-3; tentatively, D is TRBD1 or TRBD2 (5 bases each). The germline V and J ends were trimmed by 4 bases and 3 bases, with 11 bases remaining between them. CDR1 is LGHNA and CDR2 is YNFKEQ in the germline V gene. The CDR3 is 14 amino acids. CDR3 sequence reads: CASSRDEGTDTQYF. The CDR3 nucleotides are TGTGCCAGCAGCCGGGACGAAGGGACAGATACGCAGTATTTT.

This clonotype was picked up a small number of times. The rearrangement joins TRBV18 to TRBJ2-7; D gene uncertain. CDR3 size: 14 residues. Germline V gene lookup returns CDR1 KGHSH and CDR2 LQKENI. The V end lost 6 bases, the J end lost 7 bases, and 19 bases lay between the germline ends. CDR3 bases: TGTGCCAGCTCGCCGGACGCCAGCCATGGGGAGCAGTACGTC. It yields the protein CASSPDASHGEQYV.

The chain couples TRBV20-1 to TRBJ1-1; possible D gene TRBD1, 6 bases. CDR3 length equals 12 residues. Germline V CDR1 and CDR2: DFQATT, SNEGSKA (reference sequence). Between the trimmed V and J ends, which lost 6 bases and 4 bases, there was a span of 12 bases. CDR3 protein: CSANRAATEAFF. CDR3 DNA: TGCAGTGCCAACAGGGCTGCCACTGAAGCTTTCTTT.

This rearrangement joins TRBV12-3 or TRBV12-4 to TRBJ1-5, with D hard to call. Trimming took off 3 bases at V and 6 bases at J, with 12 bases between the two ends. This CDR3 contains 14 residues. The CDR3 spells CASSFTPPSQPQHF. The CDR3 coding sequence is TGTGCCAGCAGTTTTACCCCCCCGAGTCAGCCCCAGCATTTT.

This clonotype is a singleton in its sample. This rearrangement joins TRBV19 to TRBJ2-5, with D perhaps matching TRBD1 or TRBD2 (5 bases each). CDR3 length: 15 amino acids. Trimming cost V 1 base and J 5 bases, with 14 bases left between them. Germline lookup yields CDR1 LNHDA and CDR2 SQIVND (reference sequence). The DNA of the CDR3 is TGTGCCAGTAGTATAGGTCCAGGGTCGGGGGAGACCCAGTACTTC. The encoded protein is CASSIGPGSGETQYF.

There are a few counts of this clonotype. The V and J genes are TRBV12-3 or TRBV12-4 and TRBJ1-4; no definite D call. The CDR3 has 15 residues. V lost 5 bases to trimming and J lost 7 bases, with 17 bases between them. The CDR3 sequence is CASSPRFGLGEKLFF. In DNA form, the CDR3 reads TGTGCCAGCAGTCCGCGATTTGGGTTGGGTGAAAAACTGTTTTTT.

CDR3 sequence reads: CASSSGAPGANVLTF. The CDR3, as DNA: TGTGCCAGCAGCTCGGGTGCGCCGGGGGCCAACGTCCTGACTTTC. The rearrangement uses TRBV5-6 and TRBJ2-6; D remains unclear. V was cut by 3 bases and J by 4 bases, with 11 bases left in between. Germline V gene data show CDR1 as SGHDT and CDR2 as YYEEEE. The CDR3 loop spans 15 amino acids.

This clonotype was observed a few times. The rearrangement uses TRBV6-2 or TRBV6-3 and TRBJ2-7, with a weak D call TRBD1 (6 bases). V dropped 4 bases and J dropped 9 bases, with 13 bases sitting between them. The CDR3 is 12 residues long. Germline CDR1 MNHEY, CDR2 SVGEGT. CDR3 DNA: TGTGCCAGCAGTTCACAGGGCTTCGGGCAGTACGTC. It encodes CASSSQGFGQYV.

The rearrangement links TRBV7-2 to TRBJ1-3; D is uncertain. This CDR3 spans 16 amino acids. CDR1 SGHTA and CDR2 FQGNSA come from the germline V gene. V dropped 5 bases and J dropped 0 bases, with 14 bases sitting between them. The CDR3 DNA reads as TGTGCCAGCAGCCTGAACGGGCGTAACTCTGGAAACACCATATATTTT. This sequence encodes CASSLNGRNSGNTIYF.

This clonotype has just a few counts. V gene TRBV5-4 combines with J gene TRBJ1-2; the D gene is possibly TRBD1 (5 bases). From germline, CDR1 is SGHNT and CDR2 YYREEE (reference sequence). The V end was cut by 4 bases, the J end by 4 bases, with 14 bases between. The CDR3 runs to 14 residues. CDR3 DNA: TGTGCCAGCAGCCCTGTCGGGGCTCTCTATGGCTACACCTTC. This codes for CASSPVGALYGYTF.

This clonotype has a handful of counts. The rearrangement joins TRBV7-2 to TRBJ1-6; tentatively, D is TRBD1 (5 bases). Looked up from germline, CDR1 is SGHTA and CDR2 is FQGNSA. The CDR3 is made up of 17 amino acids. V was clipped by 1 base and J by 9 bases, with 19 bases between them. The CDR3 here is CASSLGDRAWYGSPLHF. In DNA form, the CDR3 reads TGTGCCAGCAGCTTAGGGGACCGAGCGTGGTATGGTTCACCCCTCCACTTT.

The chain employs TRBV28 and TRBJ1-1, with D possibly being TRBD1 (5 bases). V lost 6 bases, J lost 1 base, and 15 bases lay in between. The germline CDR1 and CDR2 sequences are MDHEN and SYDVKM. The length of the CDR3 is 15 residues. CDR3 protein: CASSTTPTGNTEAFF. CDR3 nucleotides: TGTGCCAGCAGCACTACACCCACAGGGAACACTGAAGCTTTCTTT.

This chain links TRBV2 with TRBJ1-1, with a possible D match to TRBD1 (5 bases). Germline V gives CDR1 SNHLY, CDR2 FYNNEI. The V and J ends lost 8 bases and 1 base respectively, with 14 bases between them. The CDR3 is made up of 14 amino acids. CDR3 sequence (DNA): TGTGCCAGCCTGATGGGACGGTCGAACACTGAAGCTTTCTTT. Translating gives CASLMGRSNTEAFF.

This clonotype was seen at least ten times. The chain combines TRBV5-1 with TRBJ2-5; 7 bases are shared with TRBD2. Per the germline V gene, CDR1 is SGHRS and CDR2 is YFSETQ. This CDR3 region has 13 residues. The trim removed 4 bases at V and 1 base at J, leaving 1 base unmatched. CDR3: CASSGGVQETQYF. CDR3 in DNA: TGCGCCAGCAGCGGGGGGGTCCAAGAGACCCAGTACTTC.

This chain's CDR3 is CASSSGQGAFDGYTF. CDR3 DNA sequence: TGCGCCAGCAGCTCTGGACAGGGGGCGTTTGATGGCTACACCTTC. This chain links TRBV5-1 with TRBJ1-2; 11 positions match TRBD1. The trim removed 3 bases at V and 6 bases at J, leaving 7 bases unmatched. CDR1 and CDR2 from the germline V gene are SGHRS and YFSETQ. The CDR3 totals 15 residues.

In this sample, this clonotype turned up a few times. The chain is built from TRBV18 and TRBJ2-1, with D perhaps TRBD2 (6 bases). The CDR3 spans 17 residues. Trimming shortened V by 1 base and J by 2 bases, and 15 bases separated the two germline ends. CDR1 and CDR2 (germline): KGHSH, LQKENI. The CDR3 DNA reads as TGTGCCAGCTCACCACGGGGGATGGGACTTACCTACAATGAGCAGTTCTTC. It yields the protein CASSPRGMGLTYNEQFF.

The rearrangement joins TRBV14 to TRBJ2-1; the D is unclear. Germline values: CDR1 SGHDN, CDR2 FVKESK. The V end was cut by 5 bases, the J end by 6 bases, with 17 bases between. This CDR3 region has 15 residues. CDR3 protein: CASSSLSNSGNEQFF. DNA for the CDR3: TGTGCCAGCAGCTCACTTTCCAACTCGGGCAATGAGCAGTTCTTC.

There are many counts of this clonotype. The chain uses TRBV4-2 and TRBJ2-5, with D perhaps matching TRBD1 or TRBD2 (6 bases each). Per the germline V gene, CDR1 is LGHNA and CDR2 is YNFKEQ. The CDR3 is 15 amino acids. V lost 1 base and J 0 bases, leaving 9 bases between the germline ends. The CDR3 loop is CASSQARGHQETQYF. The CDR3 DNA reads as TGTGCCAGCAGCCAAGCCCGGGGGCACCAAGAGACCCAGTACTTC.

This clonotype was recorded a few times. The chain links TRBV20-1 to TRBJ1-2, with D uncertain. Trimming pared 4 bases from V and 4 bases from J, leaving 19 bases between. The length of the CDR3 is 15 residues. CDR1 is DFQATT, CDR2 SNEGSKA, per germline (reference sequence). CDR3 loop: CSATPPRTAGYGYTF. The CDR3 coding sequence is TGCAGTGCTACGCCTCCGAGAACAGCAGGCTATGGCTACACCTTC.